The 28 T cell receptor beta chains below were found in one sample sequenced in a study of T cell repertoires in cytomegalovirus infection. These TCRs' antigens remain unknown. TCRdb reprocessed the reads with MiXCR, giving one entry per CDR3 protein. The repertoire consists of about 920,000 distinct CDR3 sequences, with approximately 32% occurring once and the leading ten covering 10% to 15%. Source: cultured CD8+ T cells from PBMCs, taken from culture after CMV antigen stimulation. The receptors were gathered from a human donor in good health (CMV status not recorded). Some clones in this sample may be carry-over from other donors' samples.

The rearrangement joins TRBV7-4 to TRBJ2-3; 7 bases line up with TRBD2. Per the germline V gene, CDR1 is SGHVT and CDR2 is SQSDAQ. The V segment lost 3 bases and the J segment 1 base; nucleotides outside the gene matches: 22. The CDR3 contains 21 residues. This CDR3 is CASSFAVYVAGDLGRTDTQYF. CDR3 nucleotides: TGTGCCAGCAGCTTTGCGGTATACGTGGCGGGGGACCTGGGCCGCACAGATACGCAGTATTTT.

The sample holds a few counts of this clonotype. Here the CDR3 DNA reads TGCAGCGCCGTGGACTTGAACACTGAAGCTTTCTTT. Translation gives CSAVDLNTEAFF. The chain recombines TRBV29-1 with TRBJ1-1; D not resolved. There are 12 residues in the CDR3. The V gene's germline CDR1 is SQVTM and CDR2 ANQGSEA. V shed 7 bases and J shed 0 bases, with 9 bases lying between them.

To note about this clonotype: A much larger clone lies one base from this, so it may be a read error. The chain is built from TRBV7-2 and TRBJ1-5; TRBD1 might be the D (5 bases). The ends were cut back, 2 bases at V and 3 bases at J, with 14 bases in the middle. Germline CDR1 SGHTA, CDR2 FQGNSA. This CDR3 spans 16 amino acids. The CDR3 here is CASSLIRAGNNQPQHF. The CDR3 DNA reads TGTGCCAGCAGCTTAATTAGGGCAGGGAACAATCAGCCCCAGCATTTT.

The table lists this clonotype with a few counts. The chain has TRBV28 and TRBJ2-1; no definite D call. Trimming took off 7 bases at V and 5 bases at J, with 18 bases between the two ends. This CDR3 region has 15 residues. CDR1 and CDR2 from the germline V gene are MDHEN and SYDVKM. CDR3 protein: CASNPLGPPHNEQFF. CDR3 in DNA: TGTGCCAGCAACCCCCTCGGGCCACCTCACAATGAGCAGTTCTTC.

CDR3 nucleotide sequence: TGTGCCAGTAACTTCGTGTCTGGGGCCAACGTCCTGACTTTC. Translation gives CASNFVSGANVLTF. The chain recombines TRBV19 with TRBJ2-6; D gene unclear. The CDR3 has 14 amino acids. Per germline, CDR1 LNHDA and CDR2 SQIVND (reference sequence). Trimming stripped 7 bases from V and 1 base from J, with 8 bases between.

This clonotype came up a few times. The chain is built from TRBV5-4 and TRBJ2-5; maybe TRBD2 (6 bases). Trimming left V 0 bases short and J 2 bases short, with 14 bases between. Germline CDR1 reads SGHNT; CDR2 reads YYREEE (reference sequence). This CDR3 has 16 residues. CDR3 loop: CASSLARETKQETQYF. In nucleotides, the CDR3 is TGTGCCAGCAGCTTGGCCCGGGAGACAAAACAAGAGACCCAGTACTTC.

Details on this clonotype: Germline is not matched at one junction end, which may reflect a read error. V is TRBV12-3 or TRBV12-4 and J is TRBJ1-2, with D perhaps TRBD1 (5 bases). CDR3 length: 16 amino acids. CDR3 DNA: TGTGCCAACAGTTCACCAACGACAGACTACATCTATGGCTACACCTTC. Encoded protein: CANSSPTTDYIYGYTF.

This chain connects TRBV18 to TRBJ2-7; possible D gene TRBD1, 5 bases. Germline CDR1 KGHSH, CDR2 LQKENI. Trimming cost V 2 bases and J 2 bases, with 7 bases left between them. This CDR3 contains 13 residues. The CDR3 loop reads CASSPKGPYEQYF. In nucleotides, the CDR3 is TGTGCCAGCTCACCAAAGGGGCCCTACGAGCAGTACTTC. Using reference TRBV18 and TRBJ2-7 for the parts outside the CDR3, the full variable domain is NAGVMQNPRHLVRRRGQEARLRCSPMKGHSHVYWYRQLPEEGLKFMVYLQKENIIDESGMPKERFSAEFPKEGPSILRIQQVVRGDSAAYFCASSPKGPYEQYFGPGTRLTVT.

Ten or more counts support this clonotype. The gene calls are TRBV7-2 and TRBJ2-4; 7 bases fit TRBD2. Trimming removed 1 base from V and 1 base from J; junction bases left unmatched: 4. The germline gives CDR1 SGHTA, CDR2 FQGNSA. This CDR3 region has 16 residues. The CDR3 loop reads CASSLVRGKAKNIQYF. In DNA, the CDR3 is TGTGCCAGCAGCTTAGTGCGGGGGAAGGCCAAAAACATTCAGTACTTC.

The CDR3 here is CASSEWDSASYEQYV. In nucleotides, the CDR3 is TGTGCCAGCAGTGAATGGGACAGTGCCTCCTACGAGCAGTACGTC. The J gene is TRBJ2-7, the V gene TRBV6-1, with 7 bases identical to TRBD1. The CDR3 has 15 residues. Germline assignment: CDR1 MNHNS and CDR2 SASEGT. V lost 2 bases, J lost 0 bases, and 4 bases stayed unmatched.

The gene calls are TRBV27 and TRBJ2-1; 11 bases map to TRBD2. Germline CDR1 reads MNHEY; CDR2 reads SMNVEV (reference sequence). This CDR3 has 16 amino acids. The V segment lost 2 bases and the J segment 6 bases; nucleotides outside the gene matches: 6. CDR3 DNA sequence: TGTGCCAGCAGTTTAGTCCACGGACTAGCGGGCAATGAGCAGTTCTTC. Translated, it gives CASSLVHGLAGNEQFF.

CDR3 sequence: CASSYRLVSEQYF. The CDR3 coding sequence is TGTGCCAGCAGTTACCGGCTAGTGAGCGAGCAGTACTTC. This chain joins TRBV6-6 and TRBJ2-7; D uncertain. The CDR3 runs to 13 residues. V was cut by 2 bases and J by 6 bases, with 11 bases left in between. Germline values: CDR1 MNHNY, CDR2 SVGAGI (reference sequence).

V usage is TRBV6-6 and J usage is TRBJ2-1; tentative D call: TRBD1 (6 bases). The CDR3 is made up of 16 amino acids. V shed 1 base and J shed 5 bases, with 15 bases lying between them. Looked up from germline, CDR1 is MNHNY and CDR2 is SVGAGI (reference sequence). This CDR3 is CASSYFLGAGDNEQFF. The CDR3 coding sequence is TGTGCCAGCAGTTACTTTTTGGGGGCGGGTGACAATGAGCAGTTCTTC.

On this clonotype itself: Germline is not matched at one junction end, which may reflect a read error. J is TRBJ2-3 and V is TRBV9, with a tentative D call TRBD2 (5 bases). Per germline, CDR1 SGDLS and CDR2 YYNGEE. The CDR3 contains 13 residues. The CDR3: CVSSSGGTDTQYF. The CDR3 DNA follows: TGTGTCAGCAGCTCCGGGGGCACAGATACGCAGTATTTT.

The table lists this clonotype with a few counts. This chain connects TRBV19 to TRBJ2-5, with a tentative D call TRBD2 (6 bases). There are 16 residues in the CDR3. CDR1 is LNHDA and CDR2 is SQIVND in the germline V gene (reference sequence). V lost 1 base and J 0 bases, leaving 12 bases between the germline ends. CDR3 coding DNA: TGTGCCAGTAGTATAGCTGGTAGCGGATACCAAGAGACCCAGTACTTC. Its protein product is CASSIAGSGYQETQYF.

This clonotype was counted at least ten times. The chain has TRBV12-3 or TRBV12-4 and TRBJ2-7; D possibly uses TRBD1 or TRBD2 (6 bases each). V dropped 7 bases and J dropped 5 bases, with 15 bases sitting between them. The CDR3 spans 13 residues. In DNA form, the CDR3 reads TGTGCCAGCACCGTAGGGGGGATCCACGAGCAGTACTTC. This codes for CASTVGGIHEQYF.

The chain carries TRBV7-9 and TRBJ2-2; D may be TRBD2 (6 bases). In germline, CDR1 is SEHNR, CDR2 FQNEAQ (reference sequence). The CDR3 contains 12 residues. The V and J ends lost 6 bases and 6 bases respectively, with 8 bases between them. The CDR3 region has the DNA TGTGCCAGCAGATGGGAGGCCGGGGAGCTGTTTTTT. It codes for CASRWEAGELFF.

This clonotype was observed many times. The chain uses TRBV7-2 and TRBJ1-5; tentatively, D is TRBD1 (6 bases). CDR1 is SGHTA, CDR2 FQGNSA, per germline. The CDR3 is 16 residues long. V lost 1 base to trimming and J lost 2 bases, with 12 bases between them. The CDR3 loop reads CASSLGGLTGNQPQHF. The CDR3 coding sequence is TGTGCCAGCAGCTTAGGGGGGCTGACTGGCAATCAGCCCCAGCATTTT.

Here the CDR3 reads CASSQSSSPYIKRGQFF. In DNA, the CDR3 is TGTGCCAGCAGCCAATCCAGCTCACCGTATATAAAACGCGGGCAGTTCTTC. V and J are TRBV14 and TRBJ2-1; D gene ambiguous. Between the trimmed V and J ends, which lost 2 bases and 12 bases, there was a span of 26 bases. CDR3 length: 17 amino acids. Germline-derived CDR1 and CDR2 are SGHDN and FVKESK.

This clonotype turned up a few times. CDR3 protein: CASSLVQGNYGYTF. CDR3 nucleotide sequence: TGTGCCAGCAGTTTGGTACAGGGGAACTATGGCTACACCTTC. The chain couples TRBV27 to TRBJ1-2, with 7 positions matching TRBD1. CDR3 length: 14 residues. Trimming took 3 bases from V and 2 from J; bases not matched to a gene: 3. Germline CDR1 is MNHEY and CDR2 is SMNVEV (reference sequence).

The V call is TRBV6-2 or TRBV6-3, the J call TRBJ2-3; D gene uncertain. Trimming removed 6 bases at V and 1 base at J, with 11 bases between. The CDR3 totals 14 residues. Germline-derived CDR1 and CDR2 are MNHEY and SVGEGT. CDR3 in DNA: TGTGCCAGCAGCCTACTCCTGGGCACAGATACGCAGTATTTT. Protein: CASSLLLGTDTQYF.

The V gene is TRBV7-4, the J gene TRBJ2-2, with D perhaps TRBD2 (5 bases). CDR3 length: 14 amino acids. Germline loops: CDR1 SGHVT, CDR2 SQSDAQ. Trimming shortened V by 5 bases and J by 4 bases, and 11 bases separated the two germline ends. DNA for the CDR3: TGTGCCAGCAGCCCCGTAGGGAGCACCGGGGAGCTGTTTTTT. It translates to CASSPVGSTGELFF.

This clonotype was picked up a small number of times. CDR3 bases: TGTGCCAGCAGCCACATCAGGGAGCAGGGGACTGAAGCTTTCTTT. Protein sequence: CASSHIREQGTEAFF. The chain joins TRBV13 to TRBJ1-1, with TRBD1 as a possible D gene (6 bases). This CDR3 contains 15 residues. Trimming pared 5 bases from V and 5 bases from J, leaving 18 bases between. Looked up from germline, CDR1 is PRHDT and CDR2 is FYEKMQ (reference sequence).

In this sample, this clonotype turned up many times. The J gene is TRBJ1-1, the V gene TRBV12-3 or TRBV12-4, with D maybe TRBD1 (5 bases). CDR3 length: 15 residues. Deletions cut 4 bases from V and 4 bases from J, with 16 bases between. The CDR3 loop reads CASSSITGLGTEAFF. For the CDR3, the DNA is TGTGCCAGCAGTTCCATAACGGGGCTGGGCACTGAAGCTTTCTTT.

This clonotype was counted a few times. An end of the junction differs from the germline gene, which may be a read error. The chain uses TRBV2 and TRBJ1-5; 8 bases align to TRBD1. Germline-derived CDR1 and CDR2 are SNHLY and FYNNEI. The CDR3 has 15 amino acids. This CDR3 is CATSGRRGLQQPQHF. The CDR3 DNA reads as TGTGCCACCAGTGGCCGCAGGGGGCTCCAACAGCCCCAGCATTTT.

As for this clonotype: It is likely a read error, because the conserved phenylalanine at the end of the CDR3 is missing. The rearrangement uses TRBV7-9 and TRBJ2-3; TRBD2 matches at 8 bases. CDR3 length: 17 residues. Germline loops: CDR1 SEHNR, CDR2 FQNEAQ (reference sequence). V shed 5 bases and J 2 bases; nucleotides not matched to a gene: 12. DNA of the CDR3: TGTGCCAGCAGCACTAACCGAGCGGGAGTTACCACAGATACGCAGTATTCT. This encodes CASSTNRAGVTTDTQYS.

Of note for this clonotype: This clone may be a read error of a much larger clone one base away. The chain has TRBV12-3 or TRBV12-4 and TRBJ1-1; unclear D gene. The CDR3 spans 12 residues. As DNA, the CDR3 is TGTACCAGCAGTTTCCAGCCCGCTGAAGCTTTCTTT. Translated: CTSSFQPAEAFF.

This clonotype was seen a few times. The chain has TRBV29-1 and TRBJ1-1, with D perhaps matching TRBD1 (6 bases). Germline CDR1 SQVTM, CDR2 ANQGSEA. There are 14 residues in the CDR3. Between the trimmed V and J ends, which lost 4 bases and 1 base, there was a span of 13 bases. This CDR3 reads CSVGNRAANTEAFF. The CDR3 bases are TGCAGCGTTGGAAACAGGGCCGCGAACACTGAAGCTTTCTTT.